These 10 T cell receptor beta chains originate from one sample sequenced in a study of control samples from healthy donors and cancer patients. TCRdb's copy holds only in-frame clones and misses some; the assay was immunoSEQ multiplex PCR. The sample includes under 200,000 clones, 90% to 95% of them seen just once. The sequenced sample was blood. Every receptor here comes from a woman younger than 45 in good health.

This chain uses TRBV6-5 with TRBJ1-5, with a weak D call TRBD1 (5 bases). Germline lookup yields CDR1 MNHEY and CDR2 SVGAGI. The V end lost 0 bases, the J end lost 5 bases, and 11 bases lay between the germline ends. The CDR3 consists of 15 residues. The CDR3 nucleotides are TGTGCCAGCAGTTACTCGGGGGGAAGGGATCAGCCCCAGCATTTT. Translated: CASSYSGGRDQPQHF.

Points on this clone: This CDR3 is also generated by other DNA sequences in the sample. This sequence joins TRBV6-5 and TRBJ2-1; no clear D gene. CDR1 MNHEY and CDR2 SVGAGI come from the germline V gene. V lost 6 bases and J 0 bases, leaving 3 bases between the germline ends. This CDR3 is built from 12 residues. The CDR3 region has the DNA TGTGCCAGCAGCCCCTCCTACAATGAGCAGTTCTTC. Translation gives CASSPSYNEQFF.

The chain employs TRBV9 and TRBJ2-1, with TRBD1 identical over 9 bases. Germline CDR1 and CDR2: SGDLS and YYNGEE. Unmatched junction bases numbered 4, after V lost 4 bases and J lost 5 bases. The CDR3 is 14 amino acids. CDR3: CASSIRQGDNEQFF. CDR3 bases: TGTGCCAGCAGCATCCGACAGGGGGACAATGAGCAGTTCTTC.

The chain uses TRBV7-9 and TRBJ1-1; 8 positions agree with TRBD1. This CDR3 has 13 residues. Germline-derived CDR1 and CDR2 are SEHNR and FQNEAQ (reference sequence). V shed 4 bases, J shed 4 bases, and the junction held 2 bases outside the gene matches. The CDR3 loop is CASSSDRGTEAFF. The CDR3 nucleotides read TGTGCCAGCAGCTCCGACAGGGGCACTGAAGCTTTCTTT.

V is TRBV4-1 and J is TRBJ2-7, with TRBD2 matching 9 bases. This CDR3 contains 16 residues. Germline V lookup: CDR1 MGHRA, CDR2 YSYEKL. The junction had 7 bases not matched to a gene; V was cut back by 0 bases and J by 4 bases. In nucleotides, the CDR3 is TGCGCCAGCAGCCAAGATTACCTAGCGGGGATGTACGAGCAGTACTTC. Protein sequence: CASSQDYLAGMYEQYF.

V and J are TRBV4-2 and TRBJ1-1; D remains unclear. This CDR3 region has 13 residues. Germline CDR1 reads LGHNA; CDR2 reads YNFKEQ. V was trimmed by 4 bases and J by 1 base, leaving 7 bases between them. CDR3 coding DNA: TGTGCCAGCAGCCTACCCAGGAACACTGAAGCTTTCTTT. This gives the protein CASSLPRNTEAFF.

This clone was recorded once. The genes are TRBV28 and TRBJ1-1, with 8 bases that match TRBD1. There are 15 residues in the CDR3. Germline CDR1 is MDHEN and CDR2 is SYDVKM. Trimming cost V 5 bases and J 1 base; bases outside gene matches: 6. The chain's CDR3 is CASSPTGTGNTEAFF. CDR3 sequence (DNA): TGTGCCAGCAGTCCGACCGGGACAGGGAACACTGAAGCTTTCTTT.

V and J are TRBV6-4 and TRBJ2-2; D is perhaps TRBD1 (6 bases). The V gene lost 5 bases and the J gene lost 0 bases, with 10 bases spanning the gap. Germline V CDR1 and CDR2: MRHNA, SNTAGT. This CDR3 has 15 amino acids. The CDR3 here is CASSSTGSNTGELFF. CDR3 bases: TGTGCCAGCAGTTCAACAGGGTCGAACACCGGGGAGCTGTTTTTT.

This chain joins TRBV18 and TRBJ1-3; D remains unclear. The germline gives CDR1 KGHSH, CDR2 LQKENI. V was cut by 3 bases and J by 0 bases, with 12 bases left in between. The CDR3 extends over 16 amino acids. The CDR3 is CASSPVKQNSGNTIYF. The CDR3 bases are TGTGCCAGCTCACCTGTGAAACAGAACTCTGGAAACACCATATATTTT. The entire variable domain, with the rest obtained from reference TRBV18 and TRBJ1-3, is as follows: NAGVMQNPRHLVRRRGQEARLRCSPMKGHSHVYWYRQLPEEGLKFMVYLQKENIIDESGMPKERFSAEFPKEGPSILRIQQVVRGDSAAYFCASSPVKQNSGNTIYFGEGSWLTVV.

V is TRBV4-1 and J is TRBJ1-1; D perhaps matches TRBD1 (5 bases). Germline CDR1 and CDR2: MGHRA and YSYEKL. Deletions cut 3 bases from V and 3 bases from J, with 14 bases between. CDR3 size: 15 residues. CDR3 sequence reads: CASSHGRRGDTEAFF. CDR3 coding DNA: TGCGCCAGCAGCCACGGGCGTCGGGGGGACACTGAAGCTTTCTTT.